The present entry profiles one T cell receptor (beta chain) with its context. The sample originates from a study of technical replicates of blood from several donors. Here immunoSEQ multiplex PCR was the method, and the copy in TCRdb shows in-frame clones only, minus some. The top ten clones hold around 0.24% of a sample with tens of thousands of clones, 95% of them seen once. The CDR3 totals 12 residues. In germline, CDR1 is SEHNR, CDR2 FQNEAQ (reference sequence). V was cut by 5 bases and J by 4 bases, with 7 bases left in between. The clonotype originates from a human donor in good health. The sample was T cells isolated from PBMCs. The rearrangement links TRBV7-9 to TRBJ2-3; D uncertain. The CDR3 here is CASSEEADTQYF. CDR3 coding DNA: TGTGCCAGCAGCGAAGAGGCAGATACGCAGTATTTT.